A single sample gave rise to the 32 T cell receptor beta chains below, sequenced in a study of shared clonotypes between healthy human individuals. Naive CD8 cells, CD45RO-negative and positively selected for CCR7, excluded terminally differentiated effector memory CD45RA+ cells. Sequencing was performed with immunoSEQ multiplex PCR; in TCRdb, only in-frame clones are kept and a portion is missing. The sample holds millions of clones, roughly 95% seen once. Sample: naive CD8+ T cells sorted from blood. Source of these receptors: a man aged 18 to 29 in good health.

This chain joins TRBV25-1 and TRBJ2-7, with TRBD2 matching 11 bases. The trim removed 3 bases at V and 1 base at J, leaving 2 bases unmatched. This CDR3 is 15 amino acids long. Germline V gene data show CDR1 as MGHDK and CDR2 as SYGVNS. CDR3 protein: CASSDTSGRSYEQYF. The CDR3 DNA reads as TGTGCCAGCAGTGATACTAGCGGGAGATCCTACGAGCAGTACTTC.

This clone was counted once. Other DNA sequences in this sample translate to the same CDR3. The CDR3 DNA sequence: TGTGCCAGCAGCCTACTAGCGGGAGGGGATACGCAGTATTTT. Translating gives CASSLLAGGDTQYF. V gene TRBV6-5 combines with J gene TRBJ2-3, with 13 bases matching TRBD2. Germline lookup yields CDR1 MNHEY and CDR2 SVGAGI. The CDR3 is 14 residues long. The V and J ends lost 6 bases and 6 bases, in that order; junction bases with no gene match: 3.

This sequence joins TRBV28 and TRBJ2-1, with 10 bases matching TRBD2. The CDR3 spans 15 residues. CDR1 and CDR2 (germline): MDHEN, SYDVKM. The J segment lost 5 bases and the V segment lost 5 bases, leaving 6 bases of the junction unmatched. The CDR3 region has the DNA TGTGCCAGCAGTCATAGCGGGGGGCTCCACAATGAGCAGTTCTTC. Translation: CASSHSGGLHNEQFF.

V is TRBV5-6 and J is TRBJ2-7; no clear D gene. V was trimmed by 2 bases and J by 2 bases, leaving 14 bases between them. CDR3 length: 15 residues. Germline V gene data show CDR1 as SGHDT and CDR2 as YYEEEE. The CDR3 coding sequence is TGTGCCAGCAGCTTTATTGGGTCCAGTGCCTACGAGCAGTACTTC. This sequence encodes CASSFIGSSAYEQYF.

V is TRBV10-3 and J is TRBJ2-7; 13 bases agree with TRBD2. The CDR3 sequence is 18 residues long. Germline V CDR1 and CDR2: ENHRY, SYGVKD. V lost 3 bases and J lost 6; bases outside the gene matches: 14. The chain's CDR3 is CAISDPGLAGPTGGEQYF. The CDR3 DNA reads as TGTGCCATCAGTGATCCGGGACTAGCGGGACCTACCGGGGGCGAGCAGTACTTC.

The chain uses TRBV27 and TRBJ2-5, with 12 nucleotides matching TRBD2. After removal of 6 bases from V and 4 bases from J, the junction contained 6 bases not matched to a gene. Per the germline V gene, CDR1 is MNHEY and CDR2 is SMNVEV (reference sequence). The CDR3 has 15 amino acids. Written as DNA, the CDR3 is TGTGCCAGCAGGATTACTAGCGGGGGGATAGAGACCCAGTACTTC. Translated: CASRITSGGIETQYF.

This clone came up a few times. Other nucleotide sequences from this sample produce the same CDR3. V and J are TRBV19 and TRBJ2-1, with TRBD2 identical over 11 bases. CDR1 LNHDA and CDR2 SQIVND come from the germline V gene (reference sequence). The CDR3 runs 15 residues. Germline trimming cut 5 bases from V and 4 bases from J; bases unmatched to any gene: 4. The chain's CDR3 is CASSPLAGVYNEQFF. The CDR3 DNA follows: TGTGCCAGTAGTCCACTAGCGGGAGTATACAATGAGCAGTTCTTC.

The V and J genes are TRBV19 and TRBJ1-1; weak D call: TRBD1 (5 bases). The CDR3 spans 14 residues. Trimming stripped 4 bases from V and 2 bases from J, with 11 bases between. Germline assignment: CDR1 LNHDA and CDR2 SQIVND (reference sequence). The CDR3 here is CASSSDSFNTEAFF. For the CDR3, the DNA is TGTGCCAGTAGTAGCGACAGTTTTAACACTGAAGCTTTCTTT.

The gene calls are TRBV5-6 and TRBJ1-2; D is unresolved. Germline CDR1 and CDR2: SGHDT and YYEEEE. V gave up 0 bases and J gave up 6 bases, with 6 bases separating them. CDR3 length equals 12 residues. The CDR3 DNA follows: TGTGCCAGCAGCTTGGCGCAGGATGGCTACACCTTC. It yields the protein CASSLAQDGYTF. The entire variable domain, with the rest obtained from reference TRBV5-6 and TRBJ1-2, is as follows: DAGVTQSPTHLIKTRGQQVTLRCSPKSGHDTVSWYQQALGQGPQFIFQYYEEEERQRGNFPDRFSGHQFPNYSSELNVNALLLGDSALYLCASSLAQDGYTFGSGTRLTVV.

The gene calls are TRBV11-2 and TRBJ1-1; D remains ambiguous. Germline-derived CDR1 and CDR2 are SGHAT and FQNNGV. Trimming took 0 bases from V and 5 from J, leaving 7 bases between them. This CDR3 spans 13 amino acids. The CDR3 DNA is TGTGCCAGCAGCTTAGACGGGTGGACTGAAGCTTTCTTT. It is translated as CASSLDGWTEAFF.

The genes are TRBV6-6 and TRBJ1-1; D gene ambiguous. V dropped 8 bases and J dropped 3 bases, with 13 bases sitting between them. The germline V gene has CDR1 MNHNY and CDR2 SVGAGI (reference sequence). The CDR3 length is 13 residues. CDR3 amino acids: CASHLGIHTEAFF. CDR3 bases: TGTGCCAGCCACCTGGGGATCCACACTGAAGCTTTCTTT.

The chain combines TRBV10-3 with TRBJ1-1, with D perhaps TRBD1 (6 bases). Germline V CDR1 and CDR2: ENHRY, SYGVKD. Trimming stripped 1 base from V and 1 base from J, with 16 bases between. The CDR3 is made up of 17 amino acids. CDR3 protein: CAISEFSAGHPNTEAFF. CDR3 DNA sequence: TGTGCCATCAGTGAGTTCAGTGCGGGACACCCGAACACTGAAGCTTTCTTT.

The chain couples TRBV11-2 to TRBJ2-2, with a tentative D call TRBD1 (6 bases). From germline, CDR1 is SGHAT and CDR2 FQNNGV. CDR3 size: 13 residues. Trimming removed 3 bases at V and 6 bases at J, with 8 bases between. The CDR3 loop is CASSFYRAGELFF. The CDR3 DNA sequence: TGTGCCAGCAGCTTTTACAGGGCCGGGGAGCTGTTTTTT.

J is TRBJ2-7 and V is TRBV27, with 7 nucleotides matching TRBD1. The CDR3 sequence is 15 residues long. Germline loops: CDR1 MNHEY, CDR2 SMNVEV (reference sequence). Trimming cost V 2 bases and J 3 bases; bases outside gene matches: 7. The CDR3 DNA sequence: TGTGCCAGCAGTTTAAACAGGGGATACGGCTACGAGCAGTACTTC. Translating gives CASSLNRGYGYEQYF.

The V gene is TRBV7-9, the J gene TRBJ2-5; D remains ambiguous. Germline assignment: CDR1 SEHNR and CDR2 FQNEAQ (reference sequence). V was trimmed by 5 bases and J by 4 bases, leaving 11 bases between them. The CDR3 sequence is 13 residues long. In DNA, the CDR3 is TGTGCCAGCAGCCCTGTGGTAGCAGAGACCCAGTACTTC. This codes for CASSPVVAETQYF.

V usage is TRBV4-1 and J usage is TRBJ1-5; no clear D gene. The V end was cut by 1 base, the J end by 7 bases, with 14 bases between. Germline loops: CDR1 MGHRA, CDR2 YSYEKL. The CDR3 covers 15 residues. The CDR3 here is CASSQGNGMGQPQHF. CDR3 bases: TGCGCCAGCAGCCAAGGAAACGGGATGGGACAGCCCCAGCATTTT.

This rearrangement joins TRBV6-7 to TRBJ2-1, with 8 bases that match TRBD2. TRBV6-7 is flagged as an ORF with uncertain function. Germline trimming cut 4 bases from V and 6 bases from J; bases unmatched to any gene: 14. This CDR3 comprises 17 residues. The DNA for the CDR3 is TGTGCCAGCAGTTTCCCTCGTGGACAGCTAGCGGGCAATGAGCAGTTCTTC. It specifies CASSFPRGQLAGNEQFF.

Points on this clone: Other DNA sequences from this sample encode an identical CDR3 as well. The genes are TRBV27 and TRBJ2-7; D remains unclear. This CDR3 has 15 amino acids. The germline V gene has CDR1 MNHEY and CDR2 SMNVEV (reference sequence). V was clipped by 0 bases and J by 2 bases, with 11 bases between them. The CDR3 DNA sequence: TGTGCCAGCAGTTTATCCGGCGGCAGCCCCTACGAGCAGTACTTC. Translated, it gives CASSLSGGSPYEQYF.

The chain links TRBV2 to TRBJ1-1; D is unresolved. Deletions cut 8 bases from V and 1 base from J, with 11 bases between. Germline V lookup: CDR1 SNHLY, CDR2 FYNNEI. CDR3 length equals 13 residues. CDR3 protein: CASSLPENTEAFF. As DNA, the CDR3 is TGTGCCAGCTCCCTTCCTGAGAACACTGAAGCTTTCTTT.

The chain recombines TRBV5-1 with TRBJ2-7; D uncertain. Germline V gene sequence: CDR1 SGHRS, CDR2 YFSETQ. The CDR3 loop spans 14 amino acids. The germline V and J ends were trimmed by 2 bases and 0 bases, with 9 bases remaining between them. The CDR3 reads CASSFRGSSYEQYF. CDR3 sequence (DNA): TGCGCCAGCAGCTTTCGCGGCAGCTCCTACGAGCAGTACTTC. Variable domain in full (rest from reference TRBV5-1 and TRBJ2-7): KAGVTQTPRYLIKTRGQQVTLSCSPISGHRSVSWYQQTPGQGLQFLFEYFSETQRNKGNFPGRFSGRQFSNSRSEMNVSTLELGDSALYLCASSFRGSSYEQYFGPGTRLTVT.

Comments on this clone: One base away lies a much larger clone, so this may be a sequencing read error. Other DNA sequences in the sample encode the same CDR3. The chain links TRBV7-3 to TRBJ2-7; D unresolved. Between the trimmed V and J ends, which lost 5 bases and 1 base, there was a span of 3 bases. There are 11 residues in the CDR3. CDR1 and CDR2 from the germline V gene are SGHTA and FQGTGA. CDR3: CASSPSYEQYF. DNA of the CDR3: TGTGCCAGCAGCCCTTCCTACGAGCAGTACTTC.

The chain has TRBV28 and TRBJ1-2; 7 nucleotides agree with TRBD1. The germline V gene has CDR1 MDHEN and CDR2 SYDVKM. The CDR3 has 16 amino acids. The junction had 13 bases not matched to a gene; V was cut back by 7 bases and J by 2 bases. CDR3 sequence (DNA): TGTGCCAGCATCTCTTCGTTCAGGGGGTGGAACTATGGCTACACCTTC. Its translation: CASISSFRGWNYGYTF.

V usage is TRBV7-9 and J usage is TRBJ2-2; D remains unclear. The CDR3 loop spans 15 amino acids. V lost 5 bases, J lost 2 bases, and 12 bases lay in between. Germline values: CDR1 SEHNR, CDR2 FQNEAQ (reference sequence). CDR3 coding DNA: TGTGCCAGCAGCGCGGTTCAGGTCAACACCGGGGAGCTGTTTTTT. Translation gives CASSAVQVNTGELFF.

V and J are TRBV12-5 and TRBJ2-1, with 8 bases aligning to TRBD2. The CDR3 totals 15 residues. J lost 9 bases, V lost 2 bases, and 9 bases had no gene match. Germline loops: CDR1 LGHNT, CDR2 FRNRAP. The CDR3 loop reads CASGLRLAGPSEQFF. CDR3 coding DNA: TGTGCTAGTGGTTTGCGGCTAGCGGGCCCTAGTGAGCAGTTCTTC.

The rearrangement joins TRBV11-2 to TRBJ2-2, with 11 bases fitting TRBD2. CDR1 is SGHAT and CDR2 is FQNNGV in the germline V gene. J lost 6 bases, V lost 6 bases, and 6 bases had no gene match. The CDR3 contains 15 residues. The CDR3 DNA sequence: TGTGCCAGCAGACGTAGCGGGGGGGCCCCCGGGGAGCTGTTTTTT. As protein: CASRRSGGAPGELFF.

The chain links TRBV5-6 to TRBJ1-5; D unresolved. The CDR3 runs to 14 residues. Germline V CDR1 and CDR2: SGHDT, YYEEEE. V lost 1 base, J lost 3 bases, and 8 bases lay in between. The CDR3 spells CASSLSFDNQPQHF. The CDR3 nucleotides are TGTGCCAGCAGCTTGTCCTTCGACAATCAGCCCCAGCATTTT.

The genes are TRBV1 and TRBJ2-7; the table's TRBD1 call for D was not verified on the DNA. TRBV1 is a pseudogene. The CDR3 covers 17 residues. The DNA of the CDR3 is TGCACCAGCAGCCAGCGAAACCGGGACAGGGACTCCTACGAGCAGTACTTC. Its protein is CTSSQRNRDRDSYEQYF.

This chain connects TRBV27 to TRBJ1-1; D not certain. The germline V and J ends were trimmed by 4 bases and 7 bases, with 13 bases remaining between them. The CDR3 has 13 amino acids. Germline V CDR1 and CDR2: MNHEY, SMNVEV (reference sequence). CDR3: CASSSGYAGEAFF. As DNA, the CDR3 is TGTGCCAGCAGTTCCGGATACGCGGGTGAAGCTTTCTTT.

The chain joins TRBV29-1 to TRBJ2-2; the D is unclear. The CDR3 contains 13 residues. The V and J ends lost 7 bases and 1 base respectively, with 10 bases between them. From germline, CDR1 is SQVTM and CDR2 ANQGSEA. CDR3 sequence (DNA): TGCAGCGCCCCAGAGGAGAACACCGGGGAGCTGTTTTTT. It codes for CSAPEENTGELFF.

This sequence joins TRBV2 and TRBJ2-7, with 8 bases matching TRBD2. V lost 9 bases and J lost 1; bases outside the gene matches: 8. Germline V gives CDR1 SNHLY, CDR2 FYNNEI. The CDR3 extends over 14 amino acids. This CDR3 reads CARSTSGASYEQYF. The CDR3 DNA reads TGTGCCAGATCTACTAGCGGAGCGTCCTACGAGCAGTACTTC.

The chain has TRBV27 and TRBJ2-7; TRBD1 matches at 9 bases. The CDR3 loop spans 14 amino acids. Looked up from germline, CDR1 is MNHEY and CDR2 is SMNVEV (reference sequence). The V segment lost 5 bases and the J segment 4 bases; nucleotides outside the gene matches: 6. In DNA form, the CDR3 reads TGTGCCAGCAGTGTACAGGGGGCTGCTTACGAGCAGTACTTC. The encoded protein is CASSVQGAAYEQYF.

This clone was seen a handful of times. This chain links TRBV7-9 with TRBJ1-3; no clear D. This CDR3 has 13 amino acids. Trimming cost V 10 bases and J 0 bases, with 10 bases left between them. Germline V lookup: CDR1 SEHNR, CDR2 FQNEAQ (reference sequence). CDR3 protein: CAIELRSGNTIYF. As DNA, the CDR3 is TGTGCCATCGAACTCCGCTCTGGAAACACCATATATTTT.